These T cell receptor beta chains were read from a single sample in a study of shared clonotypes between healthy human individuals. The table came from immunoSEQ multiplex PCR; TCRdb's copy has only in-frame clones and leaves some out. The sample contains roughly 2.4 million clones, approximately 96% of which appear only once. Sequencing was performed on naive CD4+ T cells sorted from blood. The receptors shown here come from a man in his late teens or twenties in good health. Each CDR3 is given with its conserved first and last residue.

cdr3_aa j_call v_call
CASRKTRGTGSKNGIYEQYF TRBJ2-7 TRBV21-1
CASSRISEGGNTIYF TRBJ1-3 TRBV7-9
CASSKEGTVNSPLHF TRBJ1-6 TRBV21-1
CASNGVGRSNQPQHF TRBJ1-5 TRBV2
CASSVVAGGPGETQYF TRBJ2-5 TRBV9
CSVRPTGNTEAFF TRBJ1-1 TRBV29-1
CASSYSSGRADEQYF TRBJ2-7 TRBV6-5
CASSQDYTAEQFF TRBJ2-1 TRBV4-1
CASSTGLAPTDTQYF TRBJ2-3 TRBV5-5
CASSPPDRGVHEQYF TRBJ2-7 TRBV18
CASSPGGPQVDDEQYF TRBJ2-7 TRBV18
CASSLTGNSYEQYF . TRBV11-2
CASSPNDRVSGYTF TRBJ1-2 TRBV18
CASSVVAQTAVAGELFF TRBJ2-2 TRBV9
CASSEGVGRVSTEAFF TRBJ1-1 TRBV2
CASSEVSGELFF TRBJ2-2 TRBV2
CASSLTGQAPGWTQYF TRBJ2-5 TRBV5-1
CASSLAMGGVLNEQFF TRBJ2-1 TRBV7-6
CASSQGARNEQFF TRBJ2-1 TRBV14
CASSPPGSLGTEAFF TRBJ1-1 TRBV25-1
CASSELSTWGRTGELFF TRBJ2-2 TRBV2
CASSARRDGQETQYF TRBJ2-5 TRBV6-1
CASKSRQAAFQPQHF TRBJ1-5 TRBV6-5
CASSLGLADYNEQFF TRBJ2-1 TRBV7-2
CASSLGGAGGETQYF TRBJ2-5 TRBV7-2
CASSVVGSGVLF TRBJ2-1 TRBV9
CASSLAVGIADGYTF TRBJ1-2 TRBV7-2
CASSLGPGLKETQYF TRBJ2-5 TRBV5-4
CASSLGGGSGNTIYF TRBJ1-3 TRBV27
CASSTGTSLPYEQYF TRBJ2-7 TRBV5-1
CASSQRQGANTEAFF TRBJ1-1 TRBV4-2
CASSPLTGQETQYF TRBJ2-5 TRBV5-1
CASSQDRLAGDLAGELFF TRBJ2-2 TRBV4-3
CASSPVGNEQFF TRBJ2-1 TRBV7-9
CAWSAGQGARNTIYF TRBJ1-3 TRBV30
CASSLQGATQPQHF TRBJ1-5 TRBV7-2
CASSLTRDSYEQYF TRBJ2-7 TRBV2
CASHRQPLYGYTF TRBJ1-2 TRBV19
CASMGRGPVAADTQYF TRBJ2-3 TRBV2
CASSPTTSQETQYF TRBJ2-5 TRBV11-2
CASSPSLTQETQYF TRBJ2-5 TRBV18
CASSPTSNTEAFF TRBJ1-1 TRBV7-9
CASSEGGTRKETQYF TRBJ2-5 TRBV6-1
CASSSGGYTYEQYF TRBJ2-7 TRBV5-1
CASCPQEPQHF TRBJ1-5 TRBV23-1
CASSLARQGRNTEAFF TRBJ1-1 TRBV5-8
CASSESGGFEGTEAFF TRBJ1-1 TRBV10-1
CASRKRWDSYYGYTF TRBJ1-2 TRBV5-1
CASSLGGTGPTNEKLFF TRBJ1-4 TRBV5-1
CASTSVVGEHNSPLHF TRBJ1-6 TRBV28
CAWSVQGLLGEAFF TRBJ1-1 TRBV30
CASSVDSNQPQHF TRBJ1-5 TRBV18
CASSHRGLNEKLFF TRBJ1-4 TRBV19
CAWIGDRFNSGNTIYF TRBJ1-3 TRBV30
CASSLVEVRNSPLHF TRBJ1-6 TRBV7-8